This passage covers 5 T cell receptor beta chains from one sample sequenced in a study of blood T cell repertoires in COVID-19. Libraries were prepared by immunoSEQ multiplex PCR; TCRdb keeps only in-frame clonotypes and omits some of them. In the table there are some 70,000 clones, roughly 89% of which are singletons. Sequenced sample: peripheral blood. The receptors originated from a man aged 45-60 years with acute or convalescent COVID-19.

V is TRBV5-1 and J is TRBJ2-5; D may be TRBD2 (6 bases). CDR1 and CDR2 (germline): SGHRS, YFSETQ. Trimming stripped 4 bases from V and 0 bases from J, with 13 bases between. This CDR3 contains 15 residues. CDR3 region: CASSGGLLYQETQYF. The CDR3 DNA follows: TGCGCCAGCAGCGGGGGACTCCTGTACCAAGAGACCCAGTACTTC.

The V call is TRBV3-1 (or the pseudogene TRBV3-2), the J call TRBJ2-1, with unresolved D. Per germline, CDR1 LGHDT and CDR2 YNNKEL (reference sequence). The CDR3 contains 11 residues. V lost 8 bases to trimming and J lost 5 bases, with 7 bases between them. The CDR3 is CASRLDNEQFF. The DNA of the CDR3 is TGTGCCAGCCGACTTGACAATGAGCAGTTCTTC.

This clone showed up just once. Compared with germline, one end of the junction differs, possibly owing to a read error. The CDR3 is CASSSGTGGEDF. CDR3 DNA: TGTGCCAGCAGCTCCGGGACAGGGGGCGAAGATTTT. The chain uses TRBV6-5 and TRBJ2-3, with 12 bases fitting TRBD1. Per the germline V gene, CDR1 is MNHEY and CDR2 is SVGAGI. The CDR3 is 12 amino acids.

The chain carries TRBV9 and TRBJ2-1, with TRBD2 matching 12 bases. The CDR3 runs 15 residues. Trimming took 5 bases from V and 4 from J; bases not matched to a gene: 4. The V gene's germline CDR1 is SGDLS and CDR2 YYNGEE. The chain's CDR3 is CASRETSGGYNEQFF. The CDR3, as DNA: TGTGCCAGCAGGGAGACTAGCGGGGGATACAATGAGCAGTTCTTC.

The genes are TRBV12-5 and TRBJ2-2; 9 bases agree with TRBD2. The CDR3 covers 16 residues. The V gene end was trimmed by 1 base and the J gene end by 5 bases; junction bases not matched to a gene: 5. CDR1 LGHNT and CDR2 FRNRAP come from the germline V gene. The CDR3 is CASGLGIAGDTGELFF. As DNA, the CDR3 is TGTGCTAGTGGTTTGGGTATAGCGGGAGATACCGGGGAGCTGTTTTTT.